The 8 T cell receptor beta chains below all came from one sample that was sequenced in a study of blood T cell repertoires in COVID-19. TCRdb's table, derived via immunoSEQ multiplex PCR, lists solely in-frame clones and lacks some. In the table there are approximately 170,000 clones, approximately 79% of which are singletons. Source material: peripheral blood. These receptors were collected from a woman older than 75 with acute or convalescent COVID-19.

CDR3 sequence reads: CASRPKTGTSSEAFF. CDR3 in DNA: TGTGCCAGCAGACCTAAAACAGGTACAAGCTCTGAAGCTTTCTTT. The rearrangement joins TRBV25-1 to TRBJ1-1; maybe TRBD1 (5 bases). Germline CDR1 MGHDK, CDR2 SYGVNS. The CDR3 has 15 residues. Trimming cost V 6 bases and J 6 bases, with 20 bases left between them.

This rearrangement joins TRBV9 to TRBJ1-6, with D possibly matching TRBD1 (5 bases). Germline V gene sequence: CDR1 SGDLS, CDR2 YYNGEE. The CDR3 is 14 amino acids. Trimming left V 4 bases short and J 10 bases short, with 15 bases between. The CDR3 DNA is TGTGCCAGCAGCAAAGGGGAGGAGGAGTCACCCCTCCACTTT. Translating it yields CASSKGEEESPLHF.

The chain recombines TRBV19 with TRBJ2-3, with TRBD2 matching over 8 bases. The CDR3 runs to 17 residues. CDR1 and CDR2 from the germline V gene are LNHDA and SQIVND (reference sequence). J gave up 6 bases and V 0 bases, and 11 bases lay outside the gene matches. CDR3 protein: CASSIEEAGAAYDTQYF. The CDR3 bases are TGTGCCAGTAGTATAGAAGAAGCGGGAGCGGCGTATGATACGCAGTATTTT.

The V and J genes are TRBV6-1 and TRBJ2-1, with D maybe TRBD2 (6 bases). The V end was cut by 2 bases, the J end by 0 bases, with 20 bases between. The CDR3 covers 19 residues. Germline CDR1 reads MNHNS; CDR2 reads SASEGT. The CDR3 DNA sequence: TGTGCCAGCAGTGAAAGAGCGGGCGTCGGGGTAGGCTCCTACAATGAGCAGTTCTTC. It translates to CASSERAGVGVGSYNEQFF.

This clone has just a few counts. This chain joins TRBV6-5 and TRBJ1-6; unclear D gene. CDR3 length: 14 amino acids. V was shortened by 5 bases and J by 4 bases, with 9 bases between the two germline ends. CDR1 is MNHEY, CDR2 SVGAGI, per germline. Here the CDR3 DNA reads TGTGCCAGCAGTCTAGAAGGTTATAATTCACCCCTCCACTTT. Its translation: CASSLEGYNSPLHF.

V is TRBV9 and J is TRBJ2-1, with no clear D. This CDR3 region has 12 residues. CDR1 SGDLS and CDR2 YYNGEE come from the germline V gene. V gave up 4 bases and J gave up 8 bases, with 10 bases separating them. The CDR3 region has the DNA TGTGCCAGCAGCCCCCGTTTCGATGAGCAGTTCTTC. This codes for CASSPRFDEQFF.

The rearrangement links TRBV7-8 to TRBJ1-3; D may be TRBD1 (6 bases). Germline CDR1 and CDR2: SGHVS and FQNEAQ. This CDR3 comprises 17 residues. V lost 2 bases and J lost 0, with 14 bases in between. CDR3: CASSLRQGISSGNTIYF. The CDR3 DNA follows: TGTGCCAGCAGCTTACGGCAGGGGATAAGCTCTGGAAACACCATATATTTT. Full variable domain (rest looked up from reference TRBV7-8 and TRBJ1-3): GAGVSQSPRYKVAKRGQDVALRCDPISGHVSLFWYQQALGQGPEFLTYFQNEAQLDKSGLPSDRFFAERPEGSVSTLKIQRTQQEDSAVYLCASSLRQGISSGNTIYFGEGSWLTVV.

This clone appeared once. V gene TRBV18 combines with J gene TRBJ2-3; 7 positions agree with TRBD2. Trimming removed 5 bases from V and 5 bases from J; junction bases left unmatched: 13. Germline V gene sequence: CDR1 KGHSH, CDR2 LQKENI. This CDR3 contains 16 residues. The DNA for the CDR3 is TGTGCCAGCTCAACCAATCAGCCGGGAGGCCTAGATACGCAGTATTTT. This gives the protein CASSTNQPGGLDTQYF.